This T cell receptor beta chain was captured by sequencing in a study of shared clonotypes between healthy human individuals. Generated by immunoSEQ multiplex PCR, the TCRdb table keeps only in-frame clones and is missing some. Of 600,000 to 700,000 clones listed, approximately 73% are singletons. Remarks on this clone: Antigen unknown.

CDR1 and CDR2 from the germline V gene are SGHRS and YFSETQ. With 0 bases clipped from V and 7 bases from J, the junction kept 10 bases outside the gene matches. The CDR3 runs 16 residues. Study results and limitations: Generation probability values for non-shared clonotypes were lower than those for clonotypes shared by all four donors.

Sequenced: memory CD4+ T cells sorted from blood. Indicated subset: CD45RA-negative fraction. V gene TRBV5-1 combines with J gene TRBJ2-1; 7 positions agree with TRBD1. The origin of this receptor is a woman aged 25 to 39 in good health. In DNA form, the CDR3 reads TGCGCCAGCAGCTTGGCCACAGGGGAAGGTGTGAATGAGCAGTTCTTC. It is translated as CASSLATGEGVNEQFF.